This TCR beta chain was captured by sequencing in a study of regulatory T cells in long-lasting Graves disease. Overall study findings and caveats: For persistent Graves' patients, TCR diversity was lower than for newly diagnosed ones. Newly diagnosed disease favored TRBV20-1 and TRBJ2-1 over persistent disease. Rather than thyroid tissue, only peripheral blood underwent study.

Combining iRepertoire HTBI primers with Arm-PCR of CDR3 regions, the authors built TCR beta libraries. Each CDR3 protein gets one entry after TCRdb re-called the multiplex PCR reads with MiXCR. The sample contains around 450,000 distinct CDR3 sequences, 15% of which appear only once. At least ten counts were recorded for this clonotype. Its antigen is still unknown. Trimming left V 7 bases short and J 1 base short, with 10 bases between. The CDR3 extends over 12 amino acids. Germline V gene data show CDR1 as DFQATT and CDR2 as SNEGSKA (reference sequence). The time point: newly diagnosed GD, antithyroid drugs for less than 3 months. The TCR library was made from RNA that had been extracted from PBMCs in TRIzol. These data also featured in a second study, about T cells in Graves' hyperthyroidism and ophthalmopathy. That report notes: An initial round of RT-PCR targeting the TCR CDR3 relied on the HTBI primer set.

The chain combines TRBV20-1 with TRBJ2-5; D gene ambiguous. The clonotype comes from a middle-aged woman with Graves disease. This sample comprised peripheral blood mononuclear cells (PBMCs), obtained at new diagnosis, from a patient treated with antithyroid drugs. CDR3 loop: CSVKKVQETQYF. Here the CDR3 DNA reads TGCAGTGTGAAGAAGGTCCAAGAGACCCAGTACTTC.